Below are 2 T cell receptor beta chains sequenced from a single sample in a study of shared clonotypes between healthy human individuals. Assay: immunoSEQ multiplex PCR; the TCRdb copy retains only in-frame clones and omits some. The sample consists of millions of clones, approximately 95% of them appearing once. Sequencing was carried out using naive CD4+ T cells sorted from blood. Specified subset: CD45RA+ positively selected. The receptor source for this set is a man between 18 and 35 years old in good health.

The V gene is TRBV7-2, the J gene TRBJ2-1; 8 nucleotides match TRBD2. Germline values: CDR1 SGHTA, CDR2 FQGNSA. This CDR3 is 17 amino acids long. V gave up 7 bases and J gave up 4 bases; unmatched junction bases: 15. Here the CDR3 DNA reads TGTGCCAGCACCCCGCGGACTAGCCGCGAGGCATACAATGAGCAGTTCTTC. Residues: CASTPRTSREAYNEQFF.

The chain uses TRBV7-2 and TRBJ2-7; D is undetermined. This CDR3 spans 13 amino acids. Germline CDR1 and CDR2: SGHTA and FQGNSA. Trimming removed 5 bases from V and 3 bases from J, with 11 bases in between. The CDR3, as DNA: TGTGCCAGCAGCCCCTTATCGGGCTACGAGCAGTACTTC. Protein product: CASSPLSGYEQYF.